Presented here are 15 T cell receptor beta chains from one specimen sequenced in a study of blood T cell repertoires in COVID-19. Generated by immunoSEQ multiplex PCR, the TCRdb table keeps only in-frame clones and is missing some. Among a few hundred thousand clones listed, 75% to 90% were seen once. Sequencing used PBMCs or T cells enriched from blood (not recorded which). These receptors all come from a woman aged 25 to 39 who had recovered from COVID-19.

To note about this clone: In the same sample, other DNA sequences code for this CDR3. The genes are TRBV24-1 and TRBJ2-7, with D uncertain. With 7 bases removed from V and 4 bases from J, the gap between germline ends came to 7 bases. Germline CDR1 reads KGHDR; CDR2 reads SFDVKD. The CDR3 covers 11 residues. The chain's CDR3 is CATSAGYEQYF. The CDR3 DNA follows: TGTGCCACCAGCGCCGGGTACGAGCAGTACTTC.

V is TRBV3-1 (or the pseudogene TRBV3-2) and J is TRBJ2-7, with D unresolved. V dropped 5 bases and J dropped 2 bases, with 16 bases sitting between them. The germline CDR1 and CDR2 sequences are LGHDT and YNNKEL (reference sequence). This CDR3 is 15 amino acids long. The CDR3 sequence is CASSSEAADPYEQYF. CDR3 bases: TGTGCCAGCAGCTCAGAGGCGGCCGACCCCTACGAGCAGTACTTC.

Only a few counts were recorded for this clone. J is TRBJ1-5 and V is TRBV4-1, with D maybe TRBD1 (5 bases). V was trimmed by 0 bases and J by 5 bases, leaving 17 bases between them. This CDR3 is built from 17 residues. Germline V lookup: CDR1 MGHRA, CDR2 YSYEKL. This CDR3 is CASSQEVGDFLYQPQHF. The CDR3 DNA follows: TGCGCCAGCAGCCAAGAGGTCGGGGACTTCCTTTATCAGCCCCAGCATTTT.

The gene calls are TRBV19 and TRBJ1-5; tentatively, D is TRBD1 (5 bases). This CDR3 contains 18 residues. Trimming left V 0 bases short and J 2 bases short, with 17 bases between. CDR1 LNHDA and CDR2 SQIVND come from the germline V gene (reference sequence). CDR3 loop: CASSIDSRIGGGNQPQHF. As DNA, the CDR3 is TGTGCCAGTAGTATAGATTCCAGAATTGGGGGGGGCAATCAGCCCCAGCATTTT.

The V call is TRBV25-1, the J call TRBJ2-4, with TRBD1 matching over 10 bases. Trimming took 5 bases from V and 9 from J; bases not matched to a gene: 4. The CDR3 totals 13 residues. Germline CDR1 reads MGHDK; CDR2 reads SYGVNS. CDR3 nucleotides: TGTGCCAGCAGTCGGACAGGGGGGGTCATTCAGTACTTC. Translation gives CASSRTGGVIQYF.

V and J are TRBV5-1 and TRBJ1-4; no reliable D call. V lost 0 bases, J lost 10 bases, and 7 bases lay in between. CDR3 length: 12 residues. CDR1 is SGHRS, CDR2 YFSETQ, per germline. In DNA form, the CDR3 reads TGCGCCAGCAGCTTGGAAGTCGGAAAACTGTTTTTT. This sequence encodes CASSLEVGKLFF.

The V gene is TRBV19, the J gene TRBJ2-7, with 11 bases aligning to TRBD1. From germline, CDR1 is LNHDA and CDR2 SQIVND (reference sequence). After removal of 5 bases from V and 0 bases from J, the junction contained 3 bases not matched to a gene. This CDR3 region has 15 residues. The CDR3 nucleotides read TGTGCCAGTAGTTCTGGGACAGGGGGCTCCTACGAGCAGTACTTC. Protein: CASSSGTGGSYEQYF.

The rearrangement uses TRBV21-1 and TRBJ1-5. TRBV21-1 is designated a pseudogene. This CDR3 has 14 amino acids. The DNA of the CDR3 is TGTGCCACCATCGGCGGGGCTAGCAATCAGCCCCAGCATTTT. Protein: CATIGGASNQPQHF.

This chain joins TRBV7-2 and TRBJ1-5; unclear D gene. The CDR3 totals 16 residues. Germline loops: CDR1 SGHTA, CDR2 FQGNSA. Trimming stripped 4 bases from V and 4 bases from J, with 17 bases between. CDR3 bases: TGTGCCAGCAGCTCCCAAACCGGGATCGGTAATCAGCCCCAGCATTTT. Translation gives CASSSQTGIGNQPQHF.

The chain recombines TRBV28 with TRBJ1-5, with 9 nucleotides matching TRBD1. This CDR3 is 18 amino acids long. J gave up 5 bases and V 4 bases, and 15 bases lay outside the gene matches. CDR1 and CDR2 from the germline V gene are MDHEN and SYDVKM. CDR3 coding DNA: TGTGCCAGCAGTTCCCTCGGGACAGGGATTTGGTCTGATCAGCCCCAGCATTTT. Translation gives CASSSLGTGIWSDQPQHF.

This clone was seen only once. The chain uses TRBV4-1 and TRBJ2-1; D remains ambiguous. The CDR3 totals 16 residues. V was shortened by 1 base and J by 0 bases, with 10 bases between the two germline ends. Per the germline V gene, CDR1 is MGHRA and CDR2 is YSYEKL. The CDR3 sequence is CASSQAGGSSYNEQFF. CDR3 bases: TGCGCCAGCAGCCAAGCTGGCGGAAGCTCCTACAATGAGCAGTTCTTC.

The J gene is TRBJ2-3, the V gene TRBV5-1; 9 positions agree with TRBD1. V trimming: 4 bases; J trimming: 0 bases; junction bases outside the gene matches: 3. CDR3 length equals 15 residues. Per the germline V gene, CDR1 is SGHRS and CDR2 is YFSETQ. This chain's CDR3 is CASSAGTGSTDTQYF. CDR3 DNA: TGCGCCAGCAGCGCGGGGACAGGGAGCACAGATACGCAGTATTTT.

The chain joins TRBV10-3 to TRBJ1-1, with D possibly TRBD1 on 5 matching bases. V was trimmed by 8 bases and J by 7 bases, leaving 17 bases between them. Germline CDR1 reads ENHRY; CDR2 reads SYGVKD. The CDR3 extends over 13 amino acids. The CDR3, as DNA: TGTGCCATCGGTGGGGCACCCCCCGTTGAAGCTTTCTTT. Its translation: CAIGGAPPVEAFF.

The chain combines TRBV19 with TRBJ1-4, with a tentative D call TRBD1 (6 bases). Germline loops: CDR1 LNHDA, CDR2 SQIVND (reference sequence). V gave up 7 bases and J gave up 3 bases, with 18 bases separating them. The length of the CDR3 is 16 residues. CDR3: CASTRTAARSNEKLFF. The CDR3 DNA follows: TGTGCCAGTACCCGGACAGCTGCAAGATCTAATGAAAAACTGTTTTTT.

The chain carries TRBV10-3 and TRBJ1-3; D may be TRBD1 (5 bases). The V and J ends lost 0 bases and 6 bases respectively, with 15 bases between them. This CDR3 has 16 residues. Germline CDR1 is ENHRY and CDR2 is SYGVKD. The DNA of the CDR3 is TGTGCCATCAGTGAGTCAGGAGGGGCCTTCTTAAACACCATATATTTT. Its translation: CAISESGGAFLNTIYF.